Shown below are 22 T cell receptor beta chains from a single sample sequenced in a study of siplizumab effects on memory and regulatory T cells (dated by TCRdb to between 2019 and 2020). Libraries came from the immunoSEQ multiplex PCR assay. TCRdb limited this immuneACCESS table to in-frame rearrangements with V and J called. A share of clones is missing; checked studies link under half to unresolved V genes, and the rest is unexplained. This sample has 85,000 to 130,000 clones in its table, and 85% to 95% of those were observed once. 0.55% to 0.8% of the sample comes from the top ten. The specimen sequenced was Tregs sorted from blood. The source of these receptors is a human donor in good health.

This rearrangement joins TRBV7-2 to TRBJ2-1; D gene uncertain. The V gene lost 8 bases and the J gene lost 6 bases, with 8 bases spanning the gap. CDR3 size: 11 residues. Germline CDR1 reads SGHTA; CDR2 reads FQGNSA. CDR3 bases: TGTGCCAGCGGAAATTTCAATGAGCAGTTCTTC. Its protein is CASGNFNEQFF.

This chain joins TRBV19 and TRBJ2-1; 11 bases are a match to TRBD2. Trimming took 5 bases from V and 7 from J; bases not matched to a gene: 13. Germline loops: CDR1 LNHDA, CDR2 SQIVND (reference sequence). This CDR3 is 17 amino acids long. CDR3 DNA sequence: TGTGCCAGTAGTCCCTCGACTAGCGGGGCCAAGAGGAATGAGCAGTTCTTC. It yields the protein CASSPSTSGAKRNEQFF.

The genes are TRBV7-8 and TRBJ1-1; D is perhaps TRBD1 (5 bases). Per germline, CDR1 SGHVS and CDR2 FQNEAQ. The V end lost 7 bases, the J end lost 2 bases, and 14 bases lay between the germline ends. This CDR3 comprises 14 residues. CDR3 protein: CASIRWGGNTEAFF. The DNA for the CDR3 is TGTGCCAGCATCCGATGGGGGGGAAACACTGAAGCTTTCTTT.

The J gene is TRBJ2-5, the V gene TRBV5-1; D is uncertain. The DNA matches TRBJ2-7 better at its end, which makes the J call doubtful. CDR1 is SGHRS, CDR2 YFSETQ, per germline. The CDR3 runs 16 residues. The CDR3 here is CASSLMWAATSYEQYF. Here the CDR3 DNA reads TGCGCCAGCAGCTTGATGTGGGCGGCAACATCCTACGAGCAGTACTTC.

V and J are TRBV5-1 and TRBJ2-5, with 10 bases lining up with TRBD2. The end of the DNA is better explained by TRBJ2-7, so the J call may be wrong. Germline V gene data show CDR1 as SGHRS and CDR2 as YFSETQ. This CDR3 is 15 amino acids long. In nucleotides, the CDR3 is TGCGCCAGCAGCTCCGGACTAGCGGCGGCCTACGAGCAGTACTTC. Residues: CASSSGLAAAYEQYF.

The rearrangement joins TRBV10-3 to TRBJ1-2; no clear D gene. CDR3 length: 16 amino acids. V lost 0 bases and J 3 bases, leaving 14 bases between the germline ends. Germline V lookup: CDR1 ENHRY, CDR2 SYGVKD. The CDR3 nucleotides are TGTGCCATCAGTGAGTCAGGCGCAGGTTTGTACTATGGCTACACCTTC. This translates into CAISESGAGLYYGYTF.

The rearrangement joins TRBV7-6 to TRBJ2-7; D gene ambiguous. Germline V CDR1 and CDR2: SGHVS, FNYEAQ. CDR3 size: 15 residues. Trimming removed 8 bases from V and 2 bases from J, with 19 bases in between. The CDR3 is CASGFGRTQTYEQYF. The CDR3 DNA is TGTGCCAGCGGGTTCGGACGGACCCAAACCTACGAGCAGTACTTC.

The gene calls are TRBV2 and TRBJ1-5, with D tentatively TRBD1 (6 bases). Between the trimmed V and J ends, which lost 6 bases and 2 bases, there was a span of 14 bases. CDR1 and CDR2 (germline): SNHLY, FYNNEI. This CDR3 is 15 amino acids long. CDR3 sequence reads: CASRYSDSGNQPQHF. In DNA, the CDR3 is TGTGCCAGCAGATATTCGGACAGCGGCAATCAGCCCCAGCATTTT.

The chain recombines TRBV28 with TRBJ2-4, with a possible D match to TRBD1 (6 bases). Trimming removed 10 bases from V and 5 bases from J, with 15 bases in between. Germline values: CDR1 MDHEN, CDR2 SYDVKM. This CDR3 is built from 13 residues. The CDR3 bases are TGTGCCACCAGGGGCCAGGGCCAAAACATTCAGTACTTC. This encodes CATRGQGQNIQYF. Drawing the rest from reference TRBV28 and TRBJ2-4, the complete variable domain is DVKVTQSSRYLVKRTGEKVFLECVQDMDHENMFWYRQDPGLGLRLIYFSYDVKMKEKGDIPEGYSVSREKKERFSLILESASTNQTSMYLCATRGQGQNIQYFGAGTRLSVL.

The genes are TRBV6-6 and TRBJ1-6; possible D gene TRBD1, 6 bases. Trimming took 8 bases from V and 6 from J, leaving 11 bases between them. The CDR3 loop spans 13 amino acids. Germline-derived CDR1 and CDR2 are MNHNY and SVGAGI (reference sequence). The CDR3: CASRQQGNSPLHF. CDR3 in DNA: TGTGCCAGCCGTCAACAGGGTAATTCACCCCTCCACTTT.

The rearrangement uses TRBV4-2 and TRBJ2-1; D is perhaps TRBD2 (6 bases). Per germline, CDR1 LGHNA and CDR2 YNFKEQ. The germline V and J ends were trimmed by 3 bases and 4 bases, with 13 bases remaining between them. CDR3 size: 15 residues. The CDR3 DNA sequence: TGTGCCAGCAGCCACGGGGGAGACGATTACAATGAGCAGTTCTTC. Encoded protein: CASSHGGDDYNEQFF.

This rearrangement joins TRBV7-8 to TRBJ1-1; no firm D call. The CDR3 loop spans 13 amino acids. Trimming took off 5 bases at V and 1 base at J, with 8 bases between the two ends. Germline CDR1 SGHVS, CDR2 FQNEAQ. The chain's CDR3 is CASSADWNTEAFF. CDR3 DNA sequence: TGTGCCAGCAGCGCCGACTGGAACACTGAAGCTTTCTTT.

The V call is TRBV5-1, the J call TRBJ2-7; 8 nucleotides agree with TRBD1. CDR1 and CDR2 from the germline V gene are SGHRS and YFSETQ. The CDR3 has 14 residues. V gave up 0 bases and J gave up 5 bases; unmatched junction bases: 4. CDR3 coding DNA: TGCGCCAGCAGCTTGGGACAGGGGCGGAACGAGCAGTACTTC. Translated: CASSLGQGRNEQYF. Looking up the rest from reference TRBV5-1 and TRBJ2-7 gives the full variable domain: KAGVTQTPRYLIKTRGQQVTLSCSPISGHRSVSWYQQTPGQGLQFLFEYFSETQRNKGNFPGRFSGRQFSNSRSEMNVSTLELGDSALYLCASSLGQGRNEQYFGPGTRLTVT.

A note on this clone: This sample also contains other DNA sequences that code for the same CDR3. The J gene is TRBJ2-7, the V gene TRBV25-1; D unclear. The germline CDR1 and CDR2 sequences are MGHDK and SYGVNS. Deletions cut 2 bases from V and 4 bases from J, with 3 bases between. The CDR3 spans 11 residues. The CDR3 sequence is CASSEVYEQYF. CDR3 sequence (DNA): TGTGCCAGCAGTGAAGTATACGAGCAGTACTTC.

The sample holds one count of this clone. V is TRBV5-5 and J is TRBJ2-7; 7 nucleotides agree with TRBD1. Per germline, CDR1 SGHKS and CDR2 YYEKEE (reference sequence). This CDR3 has 14 residues. J was trimmed by 4 bases and V by 3 bases; bases with no gene match: 7. The CDR3 DNA sequence: TGTGCCAGCAGCTCGGCCGGGACAGCATACGAGCAGTACTTC. Translating gives CASSSAGTAYEQYF.

The chain is built from TRBV9 and TRBJ1-1; 8 nucleotides align to TRBD1. V lost 0 bases and J lost 1; bases outside the gene matches: 5. CDR1 and CDR2 from the germline V gene are SGDLS and YYNGEE. CDR3 length: 16 amino acids. DNA of the CDR3: TGTGCCAGCAGCGTAGTCCCCGGACAGGGGAACACTGAAGCTTTCTTT. Protein: CASSVVPGQGNTEAFF.

The V gene is TRBV5-8, the J gene TRBJ1-3; D is unclear. V was pared by 2 bases and J by 7 bases, with 7 bases between. Germline values: CDR1 SGHTS, CDR2 YDEGEE. CDR3 length equals 12 residues. The DNA of the CDR3 is TGTGCCAGCAGCTTCGCCGGGAACACCATATATTTT. This sequence encodes CASSFAGNTIYF.

The chain has TRBV7-9 and TRBJ2-1; D uncertain. Germline loops: CDR1 SEHNR, CDR2 FQNEAQ (reference sequence). With 5 bases removed from V and 0 bases from J, the gap between germline ends came to 8 bases. The CDR3 consists of 14 residues. The CDR3 DNA reads TGTGCCAGCAGCACAAAAAGCTCCTACAATGAGCAGTTCTTC. This sequence encodes CASSTKSSYNEQFF.

The genes are TRBV6-5 and TRBJ1-1; no clear D. Trimming stripped 2 bases from V and 0 bases from J, with 7 bases between. The CDR3 is 14 amino acids. Germline values: CDR1 MNHEY, CDR2 SVGAGI. CDR3 in amino acids: CASSYRNLNTEAFF. The CDR3 region has the DNA TGTGCCAGCAGTTACAGGAATTTGAACACTGAAGCTTTCTTT.

The CDR3 DNA sequence: TGTGCCAGCAGCTTGGTTGAGGAGGAGACCCAGTACTTC. Its protein is CASSLVEEETQYF. The V call is TRBV5-4, the J call TRBJ2-5; D remains ambiguous. The germline V gene encodes CDR1 SGHNT and CDR2 YYREEE (reference sequence). CDR3 length: 13 residues. Trimming removed 0 bases from V and 5 bases from J, with 8 bases in between.

The rearrangement joins TRBV5-1 to TRBJ1-1; a weak D match, TRBD1 (5 bases). This CDR3 has 15 residues. The ends were cut back, 4 bases at V and 5 bases at J, with 18 bases in the middle. Germline-derived CDR1 and CDR2 are SGHRS and YFSETQ. The CDR3 bases are TGCGCCAGCAGCCTGGCAGGGTACGAACGGACTGAAGCTTTCTTT. As protein: CASSLAGYERTEAFF.

The J gene is TRBJ1-6, the V gene TRBV4-1; a possible D gene is TRBD1 (5 bases). The CDR3 is 14 amino acids. With 1 base removed from V and 7 bases from J, the gap between germline ends came to 8 bases. Germline V lookup: CDR1 MGHRA, CDR2 YSYEKL. The CDR3 is CASSQGQLNSPLHF. The CDR3 coding sequence is TGCGCCAGCAGCCAAGGACAGCTGAATTCACCCCTCCACTTT.